This TCR beta chain was sequenced during a study of shared clonotypes between healthy human individuals. The CDR3 is made up of 12 amino acids. Trimming took 4 bases from V and 13 from J, leaving 16 bases between them. CDR1 and CDR2 from the germline V gene are SEHNR and FQNEAQ (reference sequence). The repertoire was sequenced with immunoSEQ multiplex PCR; TCRdb's copy has only in-frame clones and lacks some. Among 1,400,000 or so clones listed, 97% to 99% were seen once. None of the donors, who were healthy HIV-negative adults, had recently had acute infections or vaccinations. As for this clone: Its cognate antigen is unknown.

Study-level points and caveats: Non-shared clonotypes had lower generation probabilities than clonotypes shared by all four sorted-subset donors. It was only blood that was sampled, and tissue repertoires likely differ. Naive subsets, compared against memory subsets, generally had larger estimated richness values.

This rearrangement joins TRBV7-9 to TRBJ1-2; D perhaps matches TRBD1 (5 bases). The TCR sequence derives from a man aged 25-45 years in good health. Material for sequencing was naive CD4+ T cells sorted from blood. Sample subset: CD45RA+ positively selected. Here the CDR3 reads CASSSRAQQGTF. DNA for the CDR3: TGTGCCAGCAGCTCCCGGGCCCAGCAGGGCACCTTC.